This TCR beta chain was identified in a study of blood T cell repertoires in COVID-19. Study at large: Samples representing acute and convalescent COVID-19 were sourced from the United States, Italy and Spain. T cells, B-cell-depleted T cells, or PBMCs supplied cDNA or gDNA.

Source study methods: How many nucleated cells were present was estimated from reference gene primer amplification. Method: immunoSEQ multiplex PCR; TCRdb's copy keeps in-frame clones and lacks some. V, J and clone size are those of that table, while D and trimming were read from the DNA. The data contain tens of thousands of clones, roughly nine tenths of them singletons. The germline V gene has CDR1 SEHNR and CDR2 FQNEAQ (reference sequence). Trimming cost V 1 base and J 5 bases; bases outside gene matches: 10. The CDR3 has 17 residues. This receptor was identified in a man aged 60 to 69 with acute or convalescent COVID-19. The chain recombines TRBV7-9 with TRBJ1-3, with 8 nucleotides matching TRBD1. Input material: peripheral blood. CDR3: CASSLGPTGQGRNTIYF. Here the CDR3 DNA reads TGTGCCAGCAGCTTAGGCCCGACCGGACAGGGAAGAAACACCATATATTTT.